A selection of T cell receptor beta chains follows, all from one sample in a study of T cell responses to AZD1222 COVID-19 vaccine. Method: immunoSEQ multiplex PCR; TCRdb's copy keeps in-frame clones and lacks some. Counted here are about 120,000 clones, around nine tenths occurring once; the ten biggest clones make up roughly 8.9%. The material sequenced was peripheral blood, taken on day 0 of AZD1222 vaccination. Source of these receptors: an adult in good health. The CDR3 runs from the conserved cysteine through the conserved F or W. Fields, in order: clone size, D gene, J gene, V gene, CDR3 protein, CDR3 DNA. D genes are given only for firm matches. Some rows mark clone size as missing; the rest say once, few, many or name a class of expanded clone.

clone_size: NA; d_call: NA; j_call: TRBJ2-1; v_call: TRBV5-1; cdr3_aa: CASSLARHSYNEQFF; cdr3_nt: TGCGCCAGCAGCTTGGCCCGGCACTCCTACAATGAGCAGTTCTTC
clone_size: once; d_call: NA; j_call: TRBJ2-7; v_call: TRBV6-5; cdr3_aa: CATSDSLYSYEQYF; cdr3_nt: TGTGCCACCAGCGACTCCCTGTACTCCTACGAGCAGTACTTC
clone_size: NA; d_call: NA; j_call: TRBJ1-1; v_call: TRBV9; cdr3_aa: CASTQASFMNTEAFF; cdr3_nt: TGTGCCAGCACCCAGGCCTCCTTCATGAACACTGAAGCTTTCTTT
clone_size: NA; d_call: TRBD1; j_call: TRBJ2-5; v_call: TRBV29-1; cdr3_aa: CSVDRQGETQYF; cdr3_nt: TGCAGCGTTGACAGACAGGGGGAGACCCAGTACTTC
clone_size: once; d_call: NA; j_call: TRBJ1-4; v_call: TRBV19; cdr3_aa: CASSIPQYNEKLFF; cdr3_nt: TGTGCCAGTAGTATACCCCAATATAATGAAAAACTGTTTTTT
clone_size: NA; d_call: NA; j_call: TRBJ1-4; v_call: TRBV9; cdr3_aa: CASSARGSANEKLFF; cdr3_nt: TGTGCCAGCAGCGCGCGAGGGTCAGCAAATGAAAAACTGTTTTTT
clone_size: NA; d_call: TRBD2; j_call: TRBJ2-7; v_call: TRBV4-2; cdr3_aa: CASSQKGGRESPRF; cdr3_nt: TGTGCCAGCAGCCAGAAGGGAGGGCGCGAATCTCCCCGGTTC
clone_size: NA; d_call: TRBD1; j_call: TRBJ1-1; v_call: TRBV2; cdr3_aa: CATRDRGLSAEAFF; cdr3_nt: TGTGCCACGAGGGACAGGGGGTTAAGCGCTGAAGCTTTCTTT
clone_size: NA; d_call: TRBD1; j_call: TRBJ2-7; v_call: TRBV28; cdr3_aa: CASSLLGTGFREQYF; cdr3_nt: TGTGCCAGCAGTTTGCTCGGGACAGGGTTTCGCGAGCAGTACTTC
clone_size: few; d_call: TRBD1; j_call: TRBJ1-4; v_call: TRBV4-1; cdr3_aa: CASSQVDRVGPSTNEKLFF; cdr3_nt: TGCGCCAGCAGCCAAGTAGACAGGGTTGGACCGTCGACTAATGAAAAACTGTTTTTT
clone_size: NA; d_call: NA; j_call: TRBJ1-5; v_call: TRBV6-5; cdr3_aa: CASTQEVGQPQHF; cdr3_nt: TGTGCCAGCACCCAGGAGGTGGGGCAGCCCCAGCATTTT
clone_size: NA; d_call: NA; j_call: TRBJ1-4; v_call: TRBV2; cdr3_aa: CASLLGGNEKLFF; cdr3_nt: TGTGCCAGCTTGTTGGGGGGGAATGAAAAACTGTTTTTT
clone_size: NA; d_call: NA; j_call: TRBJ1-2; v_call: TRBV5-4; cdr3_aa: CASSLGEGTYGYTF; cdr3_nt: TGTGCCAGCAGCTTGGGTGAGGGAACCTATGGCTACACCTTC
clone_size: NA; d_call: NA; j_call: TRBJ1-6; v_call: TRBV13; cdr3_aa: CASSYRTRGSSPLHF; cdr3_nt: TGTGCCAGCAGCTACAGAACCAGGGGATCCTCACCCCTCCACTTT
clone_size: NA; d_call: NA; j_call: TRBJ1-2; v_call: TRBV30; cdr3_aa: CAWSVLGAHGYTF; cdr3_nt: TGTGCCTGGAGTGTACTAGGGGCCCATGGCTACACCTTC
clone_size: NA; d_call: NA; j_call: TRBJ1-1; v_call: TRBV28; cdr3_aa: CASSLYRGETEAFF; cdr3_nt: TGTGCCAGCAGTTTGTATCGTGGGGAGACTGAAGCTTTCTTT
clone_size: NA; d_call: NA; j_call: TRBJ2-7; v_call: TRBV7-9; cdr3_aa: CASNSGQTYEQYF; cdr3_nt: TGTGCCAGCAACAGCGGCCAGACCTACGAGCAGTACTTC
clone_size: NA; d_call: NA; j_call: TRBJ1-2; v_call: TRBV5-1; cdr3_aa: CASRSLQGLDYGYTF; cdr3_nt: TGCGCCAGCAGATCATTGCAGGGGCTGGACTATGGCTACACCTTC
clone_size: NA; d_call: NA; j_call: TRBJ2-3; v_call: TRBV6-4; cdr3_aa: CASSDRTLGDTQYF; cdr3_nt: TGTGCCAGCAGTGACCGGACTCTAGGAGATACGCAGTATTTT
clone_size: NA; d_call: NA; j_call: TRBJ1-3; v_call: TRBV11-2; cdr3_aa: CASSLDGGFGNTIYF; cdr3_nt: TGTGCCAGCAGCTTAGACGGGGGCTTTGGAAACACCATATATTTT
clone_size: NA; d_call: NA; j_call: TRBJ1-4; v_call: TRBV6-5; cdr3_aa: CASSYRSKGGGLFF; cdr3_nt: TGTGCCAGCAGTTACCGAAGCAAGGGTGGTGGACTGTTTTTT
clone_size: NA; d_call: TRBD1; j_call: TRBJ1-1; v_call: TRBV11-3; cdr3_aa: CASSQTGTTEAFF; cdr3_nt: TGTGCCAGCAGCCAGACAGGGACCACTGAAGCTTTCTTT
clone_size: NA; d_call: NA; j_call: TRBJ2-5; v_call: TRBV7-9; cdr3_aa: CASSLGRDGETQYF; cdr3_nt: TGTGCCAGCAGCTTAGGGCGGGACGGAGAGACCCAGTACTTC
clone_size: NA; d_call: NA; j_call: TRBJ1-6; v_call: TRBV5-1; cdr3_aa: CASSLEGSSRSYNSPLHF; cdr3_nt: TGCGCCAGCAGCTTGGAGGGAAGCAGCCGCTCCTATAATTCACCCCTCCACTTT